Sequencing of this T cell receptor beta chain was carried out in a study of T cells in Graves' hyperthyroidism and ophthalmopathy. Whole-study findings and limits: Blood also showed most of the thyroid clonotypes that were expanded above 0.001. The model identified upcoming ophthalmopathy a median around 7.1 months ahead of onset.

Using less than 12 ml of fresh peripheral blood, PBMCs were prepared. What was amplified from RNA transcripts were TCR beta CDR3 regions. HTBI primers were employed in a first-round RT-PCR of the TCR CDR3. TCRdb re-analysed the multiplex PCR reads in MiXCR, keeping a single row per CDR3 protein. The sample includes 500,000 to 600,000 distinct CDR3 sequences, approximately 16% of them seen just once. In germline, CDR1 is DFQATT, CDR2 SNEGSKA (reference sequence). This CDR3 has 15 residues. Deletions cut 0 bases from V and 4 bases from J, with 15 bases between. This clonotype was picked up many times. Its antigen remains unknown.

Material: blood. The sequence came from a woman aged 18-29 years with Graves' hyperthyroidism. The chain couples TRBV20-1 to TRBJ2-5; D is uncertain. CDR3 bases: TGCAGTGCTAGAGATAGCCTAGGCCTGACAGAGACCCAGTACTTC. This sequence encodes CSARDSLGLTETQYF.